The 9 T cell receptor beta chains reported below all come from one sample, sequenced in a study of T cell changes during pregnancy in multiple sclerosis. Some clones are missing from TCRdb's copy, which holds only in-frame ones; the method was immunoSEQ multiplex PCR. In the table there are about 100,000 clones, 92% of which are singletons. Source: peripheral blood, taken after pregnancy. The source is a female donor with multiple sclerosis, enrolled in a pregnancy study.

The chain joins TRBV6-1 to TRBJ1-1, with D possibly being TRBD1 (5 bases). The CDR3 extends over 13 amino acids. Trimming cost V 3 bases and J 4 bases, with 9 bases left between them. Germline CDR1 reads MNHNS; CDR2 reads SASEGT. CDR3: CASSDREGTEAFF. CDR3 bases: TGTGCCAGCAGTGACAGGGAGGGCACTGAAGCTTTCTTT.

The rearrangement joins TRBV6-6 to TRBJ2-3, with a possible D match to TRBD2 (6 bases). This CDR3 region has 16 residues. Trimming pared 1 base from V and 0 bases from J, leaving 11 bases between. Germline lookup yields CDR1 MNHNY and CDR2 SVGAGI (reference sequence). The CDR3 DNA follows: TGTGCCAGCAGTTACTGGAGCGGGCTAAGCACAGATACGCAGTATTTT. Protein sequence: CASSYWSGLSTDTQYF.

The chain couples TRBV14 to TRBJ2-1; 11 nucleotides align to TRBD2. The trim removed 3 bases at V and 4 bases at J, leaving 2 bases unmatched. This CDR3 spans 15 amino acids. Germline V gene lookup returns CDR1 SGHDN and CDR2 FVKESK. In DNA, the CDR3 is TGTGCCAGCAGCCAGCTAGCGGGAGGATACAATGAGCAGTTCTTC. Protein: CASSQLAGGYNEQFF.

This clone was observed a single time. The chain has TRBV6-5 and TRBJ1-6; 9 bases are a match to TRBD1. V gave up 0 bases and J gave up 10 bases; unmatched junction bases: 7. The CDR3 totals 16 residues. In germline, CDR1 is MNHEY, CDR2 SVGAGI. CDR3 sequence: CASSYSGTGMRSPLHF. DNA of the CDR3: TGTGCCAGCAGTTACTCCGGGACAGGGATGCGATCACCCCTCCACTTT.

This chain links TRBV29-1 with TRBJ1-4, with D possibly matching TRBD1 (5 bases). CDR3 length: 14 residues. Deletions cut 4 bases from V and 0 bases from J, with 9 bases between. Germline lookup yields CDR1 SQVTM and CDR2 ANQGSEA. The CDR3 bases are TGCAGCGTTGCCCCAGGGACAACTAATGAAAAACTGTTTTTT. It yields the protein CSVAPGTTNEKLFF.

J is TRBJ2-5 and V is TRBV28; D is unresolved. V lost 4 bases to trimming and J lost 5 bases, with 14 bases between them. The germline gives CDR1 MDHEN, CDR2 SYDVKM. This CDR3 is built from 14 residues. The CDR3 region has the DNA TGTGCCAGCAGTTGGCACCCCGCGCGGGAGACCCAGTACTTC. It yields the protein CASSWHPARETQYF.

V is TRBV7-6 and J is TRBJ2-4; weak D call: TRBD2 (5 bases). Germline V gives CDR1 SGHVS, CDR2 FNYEAQ. CDR3 length: 17 residues. V was cut by 5 bases and J by 1 base, with 18 bases left in between. The CDR3: CASSPMTTRGAKNIQYF. In nucleotides, the CDR3 is TGTGCCAGCAGCCCCATGACAACCCGAGGGGCCAAAAACATTCAGTACTTC.

V usage is TRBV4-2 and J usage is TRBJ2-2, with 9 bases matching TRBD2. This CDR3 is built from 19 residues. Germline lookup yields CDR1 LGHNA and CDR2 YNFKEQ. V was clipped by 0 bases and J by 4 bases; unmatched bases: 12. The CDR3 is CASSQDRIVAGGRTGELFF. The CDR3 DNA reads TGTGCCAGCAGCCAAGATCGTATCGTGGCGGGAGGGCGCACCGGGGAGCTGTTTTTT.

This chain joins TRBV2 and TRBJ1-1; 7 nucleotides agree with TRBD1. Germline V CDR1 and CDR2: SNHLY, FYNNEI. The V and J ends lost 7 bases and 7 bases, in that order; junction bases with no gene match: 15. This CDR3 has 15 residues. CDR3 sequence (DNA): TGTGCCAGCATTATGAGGACAGGCAGGACCAGTGAAGCTTTCTTT. It codes for CASIMRTGRTSEAFF. Full variable domain (rest looked up from reference TRBV2 and TRBJ1-1): EPEVTQTPSHQVTQMGQEVILRCVPISNHLYFYWYRQILGQKVEFLVSFYNNEISEKSEIFDDQFSVERPDGSNFTLKIRSTKLEDSAMYFCASIMRTGRTSEAFFGQGTRLTVV.